This paragraph covers one T cell receptor (beta chain) sequence. The sample originates from a study of memory CD4+ T cells and cytomegalovirus serostatus. This CDR3 comprises 15 residues. The V segment lost 2 bases and the J segment 2 bases; nucleotides outside the gene matches: 3. Germline-derived CDR1 and CDR2 are SEHNR and FQNEAQ (reference sequence). Here immunoSEQ multiplex PCR was the method, and the copy in TCRdb shows in-frame clones only, minus some. The top ten hold 0.77% of the sample, which has 45,000 to 65,000 clones, around 78% seen once. Single viable CD3+CD4+CD8-CD45RO+ cells were sorted as the memory CD4+ T cells. Serum IgG to CMV pp150, pp28, p38 and p52 defined serostatus.

The clonotype comes from an adult in good health and CMV-seronegative. Sequencing input: memory CD4+ T cells from blood. The chain is built from TRBV7-9 and TRBJ2-7, with TRBD1 identical over 10 bases. The CDR3 loop is CASSLSGQGAYEQYF. The CDR3 nucleotides read TGTGCCAGCAGCTTATCCGGACAGGGGGCCTACGAGCAGTACTTC.